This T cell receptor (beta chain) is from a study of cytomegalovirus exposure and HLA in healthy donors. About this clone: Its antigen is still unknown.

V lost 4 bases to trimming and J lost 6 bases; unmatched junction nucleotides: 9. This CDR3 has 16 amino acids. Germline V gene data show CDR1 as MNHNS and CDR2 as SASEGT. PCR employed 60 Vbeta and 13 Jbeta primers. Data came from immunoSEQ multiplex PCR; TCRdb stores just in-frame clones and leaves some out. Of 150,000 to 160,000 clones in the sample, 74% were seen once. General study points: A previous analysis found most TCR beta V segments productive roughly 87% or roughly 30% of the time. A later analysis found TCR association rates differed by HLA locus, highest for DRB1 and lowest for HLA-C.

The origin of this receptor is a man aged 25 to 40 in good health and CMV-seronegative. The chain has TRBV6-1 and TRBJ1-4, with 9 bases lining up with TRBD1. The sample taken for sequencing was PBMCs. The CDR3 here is CASSARPQGADEKLFF. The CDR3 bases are TGTGCCAGCAGTGCCCGACCACAGGGGGCGGATGAAAAACTGTTTTTT.